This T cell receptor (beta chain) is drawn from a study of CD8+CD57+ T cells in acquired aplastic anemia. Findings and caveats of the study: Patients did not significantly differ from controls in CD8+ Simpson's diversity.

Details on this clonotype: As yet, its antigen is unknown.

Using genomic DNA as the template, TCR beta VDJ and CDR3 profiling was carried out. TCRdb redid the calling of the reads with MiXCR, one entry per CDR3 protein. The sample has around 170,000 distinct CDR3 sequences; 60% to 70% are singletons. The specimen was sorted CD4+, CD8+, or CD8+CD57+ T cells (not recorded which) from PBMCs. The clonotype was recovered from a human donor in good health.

CDR3 DNA: TGTGCCAGCAGCCTCAACGAACCTACTCAGCGGGGGCCCTCCTACGAGCAGTACTTC. This sequence encodes CASSLNEPTQRGPSYEQYF. This chain uses TRBV11-1 with TRBJ2-7; 8 bases agree with TRBD2. Trimming cost V 5 bases and J 0 bases; bases outside gene matches: 18. Germline CDR1 reads SGHAT; CDR2 reads FQDESV (reference sequence). The CDR3 has 19 amino acids.